Shown below are 24 T cell receptor beta chains from a single sample sequenced in a study of Ad26.COV2.S vaccination and SARS-CoV-2 variants. Treatment in this sample: some 20 received Ad26.COV2.S at low or high dose, single or two shots; 5 received placebo; per-sample allocation not given. On day 63 after the first injection, vaccine and placebo recipients gave samples. Libraries were prepared by immunoSEQ multiplex PCR; TCRdb keeps only in-frame clonotypes and omits some of them. This table holds 350,000 to 500,000 clones, roughly 90% found once. The specimen was peripheral blood, collected in a trial of Ad26.COV2.S vaccine versus placebo. The receptors originated from a person aged 18-65 years who received the Ad26.COV2.S COVID-19 vaccine or a placebo.

Only one count was recorded for this clone. The chain links TRBV7-7 to TRBJ2-3; 12 bases match TRBD2. The CDR3 is made up of 14 amino acids. Per the germline V gene, CDR1 is SSHAT and CDR2 is FNYEAQ (reference sequence). The CDR3 bases are TGTGCTACCCCGACTAGCGGGAGTTGGGATACGCAGTATTTT. This encodes CATPTSGSWDTQYF.

This chain uses TRBV25-1 with TRBJ1-5; D unclear. V gave up 4 bases and J gave up 2 bases, with 9 bases separating them. Germline V gene data show CDR1 as MGHDK and CDR2 as SYGVNS. CDR3 length: 14 residues. This chain's CDR3 is CASSAADRNQPQHF. CDR3 DNA sequence: TGTGCCAGCAGTGCGGCTGATCGCAATCAGCCCCAGCATTTT. Variable domain in full (rest from reference TRBV25-1 and TRBJ1-5): EADIYQTPRYLVIGTGKKITLECSQTMGHDKMYWYQQDPGMELHLIHYSYGVNSTEKGDLSSESTVSRIRTEHFPLTLESARPSHTSQYLCASSAADRNQPQHFGDGTRLSIL.

This chain links TRBV6-5 with TRBJ1-2; possibly TRBD1 for D (5 bases). The V end was cut by 3 bases, the J end by 8 bases, with 13 bases between. The CDR3 sequence is 13 residues long. From germline, CDR1 is MNHEY and CDR2 SVGAGI. As DNA, the CDR3 is TGTGCCAGCAGTTATCGGACACGGGGAGGCTACACCTTC. It yields the protein CASSYRTRGGYTF.

The gene calls are TRBV3-1 (or the pseudogene TRBV3-2) and TRBJ2-7, with TRBD1 matching over 7 bases. CDR3 length equals 15 residues. After removal of 0 bases from V and 0 bases from J, the junction contained 2 bases not matched to a gene. The germline V gene encodes CDR1 LGHDT and CDR2 YNNKEL (reference sequence). CDR3 residues: CASSQDRDSSYEQYF. Written as DNA, the CDR3 is TGTGCCAGCAGCCAAGATCGGGACAGCTCCTACGAGCAGTACTTC.

The V call is TRBV5-5, the J call TRBJ2-5, with TRBD1 identical over 11 bases. V lost 2 bases, J lost 3 bases, and 9 bases stayed unmatched. CDR3 length equals 17 residues. CDR1 is SGHKS, CDR2 YYEKEE, per germline (reference sequence). CDR3 residues: CASSFGDRGFLEETQYF. As DNA, the CDR3 is TGTGCCAGCAGCTTCGGGGACAGGGGGTTTTTAGAAGAGACCCAGTACTTC.

The chain links TRBV27 to TRBJ1-2, with no clear D. Germline CDR1 MNHEY, CDR2 SMNVEV (reference sequence). V was pared by 5 bases and J by 2 bases, with 9 bases between. This CDR3 contains 13 residues. The CDR3 DNA sequence: TGTGCCAGCAGTAGCGGACCCAACTATGGCTACACCTTC. It is translated as CASSSGPNYGYTF.

The chain recombines TRBV30 with TRBJ2-5, with TRBD1 identical over 9 bases. This CDR3 has 15 residues. V gave up 5 bases and J gave up 5 bases; unmatched junction bases: 12. The germline V gene encodes CDR1 GTSNPN and CDR2 SVGIG (reference sequence). The CDR3 sequence: CAWAVPGQGAETQYF. The CDR3 bases are TGTGCCTGGGCCGTGCCGGGACAGGGCGCCGAGACCCAGTACTTC.

This rearrangement joins TRBV19 to TRBJ2-2; 7 nucleotides agree with TRBD2. This CDR3 contains 16 residues. V gave up 3 bases and J gave up 3 bases; unmatched junction bases: 7. Germline V CDR1 and CDR2: LNHDA, SQIVND (reference sequence). CDR3 bases: TGTGCCAGTAGTATCGTTAGCGGGCCGTACACCGGGGAGCTGTTTTTT. It is translated as CASSIVSGPYTGELFF.

The V call is TRBV19, the J call TRBJ2-7; TRBD1 agrees at 9 bases. Trimming at V came to 5 bases and at J to 2 bases, leaving 10 bases not matched to a gene. Germline CDR1 and CDR2: LNHDA and SQIVND (reference sequence). This CDR3 has 16 amino acids. The CDR3 here is CASSSGTGLSAYEQYF. DNA of the CDR3: TGTGCCAGTAGTTCCGGGACAGGGTTATCTGCCTACGAGCAGTACTTC.

The CDR3 DNA follows: TGTGCCAGCAGTAAGTTCGGGACTCACCATGGGGCCAACGTCCTGACTTTC. It yields the protein CASSKFGTHHGANVLTF. This chain connects TRBV28 to TRBJ2-6; a possible D gene is TRBD2 (6 bases). Looked up from germline, CDR1 is MDHEN and CDR2 is SYDVKM. CDR3 length equals 17 residues. The V gene lost 5 bases and the J gene lost 3 bases, with 17 bases spanning the gap.

The chain links TRBV7-8 to TRBJ2-4; 15 bases align to TRBD2. V was clipped by 4 bases and J by 6 bases; unmatched bases: 10. This CDR3 is 18 amino acids long. Germline CDR1 reads SGHVS; CDR2 reads FQNEAQ. CDR3: CASSSRTSGRALSNIQYF. CDR3 in DNA: TGTGCCAGCAGCTCGAGGACTAGCGGGAGGGCCCTCTCAAACATTCAGTACTTC.

This clone showed up just a few times. The V and J genes are TRBV3-1 (or the pseudogene TRBV3-2) and TRBJ2-7; D may be TRBD1 or TRBD2 (6 bases each). Germline-derived CDR1 and CDR2 are LGHDT and YNNKEL (reference sequence). There are 15 residues in the CDR3. V lost 4 bases and J lost 3, with 16 bases in between. CDR3 residues: CASSLPGAGLYEQYF. In nucleotides, the CDR3 is TGTGCCAGCAGCCTACCGGGGGCGGGCCTCTACGAGCAGTACTTC.

The genes are TRBV14 and TRBJ2-3; 7 positions match TRBD1. The J segment lost 2 bases and the V segment lost 5 bases, leaving 13 bases of the junction unmatched. Germline V gives CDR1 SGHDN, CDR2 FVKESK. This CDR3 spans 17 amino acids. The CDR3 loop reads CASSKTGTLLATDTQYF. The CDR3 coding sequence is TGTGCCAGCAGCAAGACAGGGACCCTACTTGCCACAGATACGCAGTATTTT.

This chain connects TRBV7-9 to TRBJ2-3, with 8 bases identical to TRBD2. V trimming: 4 bases; J trimming: 6 bases; junction bases outside the gene matches: 15. This CDR3 region has 17 residues. CDR1 SEHNR and CDR2 FQNEAQ come from the germline V gene (reference sequence). Written as DNA, the CDR3 is TGTGCCAGCAGCTCGGTCACTAGCGGACTTTTAACGGATACGCAGTATTTT. This translates into CASSSVTSGLLTDTQYF.

The chain links TRBV18 to TRBJ2-3; weak D call: TRBD1 (5 bases). Trimming cost V 1 base and J 2 bases, with 10 bases left between them. The CDR3 has 15 residues. Looked up from germline, CDR1 is KGHSH and CDR2 is LQKENI. The CDR3 region has the DNA TGTGCCAGCTCACCACGGACACCAGACACAGATACGCAGTATTTT. It translates to CASSPRTPDTDTQYF.

The chain recombines TRBV19 with TRBJ1-1; D is uncertain. This CDR3 is built from 11 residues. V dropped 7 bases and J dropped 3 bases, with 6 bases sitting between them. In germline, CDR1 is LNHDA, CDR2 SQIVND (reference sequence). CDR3 DNA: TGTGCCAGTAAGGCCTACACTGAAGCTTTCTTT. Residues: CASKAYTEAFF.

This clone was detected only once. The V and J genes are TRBV4-3 and TRBJ2-7; a weak D match, TRBD2 (6 bases). V shed 4 bases and J shed 7 bases, with 32 bases lying between them. The germline V gene has CDR1 LGHNA and CDR2 YSLEER. The CDR3 contains 19 residues. DNA of the CDR3: TGCGCCAGCAGCCCCTCAGGACACGGTGGCGGATCGGGAGTGAGGGAGCAGTACTTC. Translated: CASSPSGHGGGSGVREQYF.

This clone came up once. The J gene is TRBJ2-3, the V gene TRBV24-1, with 9 bases that match TRBD2. The ends lost 4 bases at V and 6 bases at J; junction bases unmatched: 7. The CDR3 has 15 residues. CDR1 KGHDR and CDR2 SFDVKD come from the germline V gene. DNA for the CDR3: TGTGCCACCAGTGAATCAACGACTAGCGGCGATACGCAGTATTTT. Encoded protein: CATSESTTSGDTQYF.

This chain joins TRBV4-3 and TRBJ2-1; no clear D gene. CDR1 and CDR2 (germline): LGHNA, YSLEER. The length of the CDR3 is 17 residues. V was trimmed by 0 bases and J by 0 bases, leaving 12 bases between them. The DNA of the CDR3 is TGCGCCAGCAGCCAAGATTGGCTGCCGAGCTCCTACAATGAGCAGTTCTTC. Amino acids: CASSQDWLPSSYNEQFF.

This clone was recorded a few times. The gene calls are TRBV19 and TRBJ2-2; D call uncertain. CDR1 and CDR2 from the germline V gene are LNHDA and SQIVND (reference sequence). This CDR3 spans 13 amino acids. V was pared by 10 bases and J by 1 base, with 10 bases between. DNA for the CDR3: TGTGCCACCAGTGGGAAGAACACCGGGGAGCTGTTTTTT. Encoded protein: CATSGKNTGELFF.

The rearrangement uses TRBV10-1 and TRBJ2-5, with a tentative D call TRBD1 (6 bases). The CDR3 length is 15 residues. The ends were cut back, 0 bases at V and 2 bases at J, with 10 bases in the middle. Germline lookup yields CDR1 WNHNN and CDR2 SYGVQD (reference sequence). CDR3 bases: TGCGCCAGCAGTGAGTCGACAGGACCTCAAGAGACCCAGTACTTC. Its translation: CASSESTGPQETQYF.

The chain carries TRBV7-3 and TRBJ2-2; 7 positions match TRBD2. CDR1 and CDR2 (germline): SGHTA, FQGTGA. The CDR3 sequence is 14 residues long. V lost 5 bases and J lost 1; bases outside the gene matches: 1. The CDR3 protein is CASSPSGNTGELFF. CDR3 bases: TGTGCCAGCAGCCCTAGCGGGAACACCGGGGAGCTGTTTTTT.

This clone was counted only a few times. This sequence joins TRBV7-2 and TRBJ2-1; TRBD2 matches 9 bases. This CDR3 is built from 15 residues. With V trimmed by 5 bases and J by 12 bases, 14 bases remained unmatched. Germline-derived CDR1 and CDR2 are SGHTA and FQGNSA. CDR3 in amino acids: CASSLLAGGLVGQFF. DNA for the CDR3: TGTGCCAGCAGCCTACTAGCGGGTGGGCTCGTGGGGCAGTTCTTC.

The chain employs TRBV6-5 and TRBJ1-5; a possible D gene is TRBD1 (6 bases). The CDR3 is 15 residues long. CDR1 is MNHEY and CDR2 is SVGAGI in the germline V gene. Trimming cost V 7 bases and J 4 bases, with 17 bases left between them. The CDR3 is CASTPSGEFNQPQHF. CDR3 nucleotide sequence: TGTGCCAGCACCCCCTCAGGGGAATTTAATCAGCCCCAGCATTTT.